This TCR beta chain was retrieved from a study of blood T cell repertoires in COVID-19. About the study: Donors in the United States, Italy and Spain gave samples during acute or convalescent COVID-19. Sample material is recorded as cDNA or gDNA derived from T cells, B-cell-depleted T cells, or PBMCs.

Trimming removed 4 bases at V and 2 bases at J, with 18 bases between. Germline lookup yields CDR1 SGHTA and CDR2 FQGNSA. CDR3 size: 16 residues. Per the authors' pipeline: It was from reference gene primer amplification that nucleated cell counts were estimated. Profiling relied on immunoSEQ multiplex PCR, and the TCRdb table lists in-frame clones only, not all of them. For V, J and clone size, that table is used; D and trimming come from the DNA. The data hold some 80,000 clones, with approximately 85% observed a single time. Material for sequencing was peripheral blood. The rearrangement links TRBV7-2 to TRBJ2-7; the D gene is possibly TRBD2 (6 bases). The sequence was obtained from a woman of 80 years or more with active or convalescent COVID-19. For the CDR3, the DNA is TGTGCCAGCAGCTCCCCCCTGGGAGGAGCAACCTACGAGCAGTACTTC. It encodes CASSSPLGGATYEQYF.